Each of the 26 T cell receptor beta chains below was sequenced from the same sample in a study of radiotherapy plus CTLA-4 blockade in lung cancer. Clones were sequenced by immunoSEQ multiplex PCR, and TCRdb holds only the in-frame ones, with some missing. The table has about 45,000 clones, more than 60% seen once. The sample in question was peripheral blood, obtained from a patient treated with radiotherapy plus ipilimumab. These receptors originate from a human donor with non-small cell lung cancer who had a partial response to radiotherapy plus ipilimumab.

The chain carries TRBV2 and TRBJ1-3; D may be TRBD1 (5 bases). Germline CDR1 SNHLY, CDR2 FYNNEI. This CDR3 is 16 amino acids long. V was clipped by 2 bases and J by 0 bases, with 11 bases between them. CDR3 DNA sequence: TGTGCCAGCAGTGAAAAGGACGGGGGCTCTGGAAACACCATATATTTT. Its translation is CASSEKDGGSGNTIYF.

The chain carries TRBV7-2 and TRBJ1-1; D remains ambiguous. With 5 bases removed from V and 4 bases from J, the gap between germline ends came to 14 bases. Looked up from germline, CDR1 is SGHTA and CDR2 is FQGNSA. This CDR3 comprises 14 residues. The CDR3, as DNA: TGTGCCAGCAGCAGGTCCGGAAGGAGCACTGAAGCTTTCTTT. As protein: CASSRSGRSTEAFF.

V is TRBV27 and J is TRBJ1-2; D gene uncertain. The CDR3 has 13 amino acids. Trimming left V 2 bases short and J 6 bases short, with 10 bases between. Germline V gene lookup returns CDR1 MNHEY and CDR2 SMNVEV (reference sequence). The CDR3 region is CASSLGPTDGYTF. In DNA, the CDR3 is TGTGCCAGCAGTTTAGGGCCCACCGATGGCTACACCTTC.

The CDR3 loop reads CAISPGLAGDFSTDTQYF. DNA of the CDR3: TGTGCCATCAGCCCCGGACTAGCGGGGGACTTTAGCACAGATACGCAGTATTTT. J is TRBJ2-3 and V is TRBV10-3; 13 positions match TRBD2. Germline trimming cut 6 bases from V and 0 bases from J; bases unmatched to any gene: 9. This CDR3 region has 18 residues. Germline CDR1 and CDR2: ENHRY and SYGVKD.

The V and J genes are TRBV5-1 and TRBJ2-1; TRBD1 is a possible D gene (5 bases). The CDR3 contains 16 residues. V was pared by 0 bases and J by 0 bases, with 10 bases between. CDR1 SGHRS and CDR2 YFSETQ come from the germline V gene. The CDR3 DNA is TGCGCCAGCAGCTTGGCCTCTCAGGGCTCCTACAATGAGCAGTTCTTC. Translation gives CASSLASQGSYNEQFF.

V usage is TRBV30 and J usage is TRBJ2-2; D may be TRBD2 (5 bases). CDR1 is GTSNPN and CDR2 is SVGIG in the germline V gene (reference sequence). The CDR3 is made up of 14 amino acids. Trimming stripped 2 bases from V and 7 bases from J, with 14 bases between. The DNA of the CDR3 is TGTGCCTGGAGTAATGGACTGAGCATCGGGGAGCTGTTTTTT. Translated, it gives CAWSNGLSIGELFF.

The chain carries TRBV29-1 and TRBJ2-3, with 9 bases aligning to TRBD2. The J segment lost 1 base and the V segment lost 7 bases, leaving 9 bases of the junction unmatched. This CDR3 has 15 residues. Germline loops: CDR1 SQVTM, CDR2 ANQGSEA. CDR3 nucleotide sequence: TGCAGCGCCACTATGACTAGCGGAGGCACAGATACGCAGTATTTT. Its protein product is CSATMTSGGTDTQYF.

V usage is TRBV27 and J usage is TRBJ2-5, with TRBD1 identical over 8 bases. The CDR3 has 19 amino acids. The J segment lost 1 base and the V segment lost 5 bases, leaving 18 bases of the junction unmatched. Looked up from germline, CDR1 is MNHEY and CDR2 is SMNVEV (reference sequence). The CDR3 coding sequence is TGTGCCAGCAGTCCCCTTCAATCGGGACAGGACATCTCCCAAGAGACCCAGTACTTC. This codes for CASSPLQSGQDISQETQYF.

This clone occurred a few times. This chain uses TRBV7-9 with TRBJ2-5, with no clear D. The V end was cut by 1 base, the J end by 2 bases, with 11 bases between. This CDR3 contains 15 residues. Germline CDR1 SEHNR, CDR2 FQNEAQ (reference sequence). This chain's CDR3 is CASSLDSGLQETQYF. CDR3 coding DNA: TGTGCCAGCAGCTTAGATTCGGGTCTACAAGAGACCCAGTACTTC. The full variable domain, with the rest looked up from reference TRBV7-9 and TRBJ2-5, is DTGVSQNPRHKITKRGQNVTFRCDPISEHNRLYWYRQTLGQGPEFLTYFQNEAQLEKSRLLSDRFSAERPKGSFSTLEIQRTEQGDSAMYLCASSLDSGLQETQYFGPGTRLLVL.

In this sample, this clone turned up a few times. The junction differs from germline at one of its ends, possibly a read error. The chain links TRBV5-8 to TRBJ1-2; 12 positions match TRBD1. Germline lookup yields CDR1 SGHTS and CDR2 YDEGEE. CDR3 length: 14 residues. The chain's CDR3 is CASNLGQGAGGYTF. DNA of the CDR3: TGTGCCAGCAACTTGGGACAGGGGGCCGGTGGCTACACCTTC.

V usage is TRBV6-1 and J usage is TRBJ1-4; 11 bases align to TRBD1. V shed 5 bases, J shed 7 bases, and the junction held 6 bases outside the gene matches. Germline CDR1 is MNHNS and CDR2 is SASEGT. The CDR3 has 15 amino acids. This CDR3 reads CASSSAGTGGEKLFF. The CDR3 DNA reads TGTGCCAGCAGTTCTGCCGGGACAGGGGGTGAAAAACTGTTTTTT.

V gene TRBV2 combines with J gene TRBJ2-3; 8 nucleotides line up with TRBD1. The ends lost 6 bases at V and 2 bases at J; junction bases unmatched: 4. The CDR3 runs 14 residues. The V gene's germline CDR1 is SNHLY and CDR2 FYNNEI. The CDR3 is CASSRQGTTDTQYF. The CDR3 DNA is TGTGCCAGCAGCAGACAGGGGACCACAGATACGCAGTATTTT.

The gene calls are TRBV30 and TRBJ2-5, with D possibly matching TRBD1 (6 bases). V was clipped by 2 bases and J by 3 bases, with 10 bases between them. Per the germline V gene, CDR1 is GTSNPN and CDR2 is SVGIG (reference sequence). This CDR3 region has 13 residues. CDR3 DNA: TGTGCCTGGAGTAGGGGGATCGAAGAGACCCAGTACTTC. It codes for CAWSRGIEETQYF.

This clone was recorded a few times. The chain recombines TRBV6-5 with TRBJ2-1; TRBD2 aligns across 8 bases. This CDR3 region has 15 residues. Germline-derived CDR1 and CDR2 are MNHEY and SVGAGI. The junction had 4 bases not matched to a gene; V was cut back by 6 bases and J by 0 bases. CDR3 in amino acids: CASRGSGSSYNEQFF. The DNA of the CDR3 is TGTGCCAGCAGGGGCAGCGGGAGCTCCTACAATGAGCAGTTCTTC.

This chain links TRBV6-1 with TRBJ1-3; D might be TRBD1 (5 bases). The CDR3 spans 13 residues. Trimming took off 3 bases at V and 2 bases at J, with 5 bases between the two ends. Germline lookup yields CDR1 MNHNS and CDR2 SASEGT. The CDR3 loop reads CASSDRAGNTIYF. The CDR3 region has the DNA TGTGCCAGCAGTGACAGGGCTGGAAACACCATATATTTT.

This clone occurred many times. The same CDR3 arises from other DNA sequences in this sample as well. V and J are TRBV18 and TRBJ1-3; D is uncertain. V was pared by 3 bases and J by 0 bases, with 15 bases between. The CDR3 is 17 residues long. The germline CDR1 and CDR2 sequences are KGHSH and LQKENI. Here the CDR3 DNA reads TGTGCCAGCTCACCGGGTTTGAGAGGGAGCTCTGGAAACACCATATATTTT. Translating it yields CASSPGLRGSSGNTIYF.

This clone was found once. V is TRBV10-3 and J is TRBJ1-2, with D uncertain. The germline V gene encodes CDR1 ENHRY and CDR2 SYGVKD. CDR3 length equals 13 residues. Deletions cut 3 bases from V and 8 bases from J, with 13 bases between. CDR3 residues: CAISDRLYGGYTF. CDR3 in DNA: TGTGCCATCAGTGATCGGCTTTACGGGGGCTACACCTTC.

The J gene is TRBJ1-2, the V gene TRBV6-6; 8 positions agree with TRBD1. The CDR3 has 16 amino acids. With V trimmed by 6 bases and J by 0 bases, 9 bases remained unmatched. Germline values: CDR1 MNHNY, CDR2 SVGAGI (reference sequence). In DNA, the CDR3 is TGTGCCAGCAGCCAATCGACAGGGGTGACTAACTATGGCTACACCTTC. Its protein is CASSQSTGVTNYGYTF.

This clone was recorded a few times. CDR3 nucleotides: TGTGCCAGCAGCCAATGGGAGGCTAACAATGAGCAGTTCTTC. This gives the protein CASSQWEANNEQFF. The chain couples TRBV14 to TRBJ2-1; D might be TRBD2 (6 bases). The CDR3 has 14 residues. V lost 2 bases, J lost 5 bases, and 10 bases lay in between. Germline V lookup: CDR1 SGHDN, CDR2 FVKESK.

V gene TRBV29-1 combines with J gene TRBJ2-7, with TRBD1 matching over 9 bases. The J segment lost 3 bases and the V segment lost 8 bases, leaving 17 bases of the junction unmatched. Germline lookup yields CDR1 SQVTM and CDR2 ANQGSEA. There are 16 residues in the CDR3. The CDR3 sequence: CSPPGQGTPSGYEQYF. Here the CDR3 DNA reads TGCAGCCCCCCCGGACAGGGGACGCCTTCGGGCTACGAGCAGTACTTC.

The chain links TRBV6-1 to TRBJ1-5; 8 bases align to TRBD1. This CDR3 is built from 14 residues. With 4 bases clipped from V and 6 bases from J, the junction kept 5 bases outside the gene matches. The V gene's germline CDR1 is MNHNS and CDR2 SASEGT. CDR3 protein: CASSGQGFSQPQHF. CDR3 DNA: TGTGCCAGCAGTGGACAGGGGTTCAGTCAGCCCCAGCATTTT.

The rearrangement joins TRBV27 to TRBJ2-4; maybe TRBD2 (5 bases). The germline gives CDR1 MNHEY, CDR2 SMNVEV (reference sequence). The CDR3 has 14 amino acids. Trimming took off 1 base at V and 6 bases at J, with 10 bases between the two ends. CDR3: CASSLYGETNIQYF. CDR3 in DNA: TGTGCCAGCAGTTTATACGGGGAGACAAACATTCAGTACTTC.

This clone was recorded a few times. The chain combines TRBV14 with TRBJ2-1, with D perhaps matching TRBD1 (6 bases). The germline gives CDR1 SGHDN, CDR2 FVKESK. The CDR3 is 14 amino acids. The V and J ends lost 0 bases and 9 bases respectively, with 12 bases between them. CDR3 DNA sequence: TGTGCCAGCAGCCAAGACGGTGTGGGGGCTGAGCAGTTCTTC. This gives the protein CASSQDGVGAEQFF.

The genes are TRBV5-4 and TRBJ1-3, with D unclear. Germline V gene data show CDR1 as SGHNT and CDR2 as YYREEE (reference sequence). V was clipped by 0 bases and J by 2 bases, with 12 bases between them. The CDR3 sequence is 16 residues long. DNA for the CDR3: TGTGCCAGCAGCTTGGATTTTGGGAGGGCTGGAAACACCATATATTTT. This translates into CASSLDFGRAGNTIYF.

This clone is a singleton in its sample. The V and J genes are TRBV7-3 and TRBJ2-3; maybe TRBD1 (5 bases). Trimming removed 5 bases at V and 0 bases at J, with 15 bases between. Germline V gene data show CDR1 as SGHTA and CDR2 as FQGTGA. There are 16 residues in the CDR3. CDR3 region: CASSPGVDTSTDTQYF. The CDR3 nucleotides are TGTGCCAGCAGCCCAGGCGTGGACACTAGCACAGATACGCAGTATTTT. Together with reference TRBV7-3 and TRBJ2-3, the CDR3 gives the full variable domain: GAGVSQTPSNKVTEKGKYVELRCDPISGHTALYWYRQSLGQGPEFLIYFQGTGAADDSGLPNDRFFAVRPEGSVSTLKIQRTERGDSAVYLCASSPGVDTSTDTQYFGPGTRLTVL.

This rearrangement joins TRBV5-8 to TRBJ2-1; D may be TRBD1 (8 bases). Between the trimmed V and J ends, which lost 4 bases and 7 bases, there was a span of 24 bases. The CDR3 runs to 17 residues. Germline V lookup: CDR1 SGHTS, CDR2 YDEGEE. CDR3 amino acids: CASSLGQGGTLWNEQFF. CDR3 bases: TGTGCCAGCAGCCTCGGACAGGGAGGGACCCTGTGGAATGAGCAGTTCTTC.